This T cell receptor (beta chain) was captured by sequencing in a study of cytomegalovirus exposure and HLA in healthy donors. Study outcomes and limitations: About 150 TCR beta chains were listed as cytomegalovirus-associated.

The study ran its PCR with 60 Vbeta and 13 Jbeta primers. In the original processing: In a later analysis, tens of millions of unique TCR beta chains included roughly 11 million shared by two or more donors. Sequenced by immunoSEQ multiplex PCR; TCRdb stores in-frame clones only, minus some. V and J calls and clone size come straight from that table; D and trimming were deduced from the DNA. The repertoire holds some 200,000 clones, approximately 78% seen once, with 1.7% in the top ten. Germline V gene data show CDR1 as SGHNT and CDR2 as YENEEA. There are 14 residues in the CDR3. Trimming removed 1 base at V and 4 bases at J, with 9 bases between. In this sample, this clone turned up once. Its antigen is as yet unknown.

The rearrangement uses TRBV11-3 and TRBJ2-3; D not resolved. The source material was PBMCs. The sequence derives from a woman under 30 in good health and CMV-seronegative. CDR3 sequence reads: CASSLARGADTQYF. The CDR3 DNA sequence: TGTGCCAGCAGCTTAGCTAGAGGAGCAGATACGCAGTATTTT.